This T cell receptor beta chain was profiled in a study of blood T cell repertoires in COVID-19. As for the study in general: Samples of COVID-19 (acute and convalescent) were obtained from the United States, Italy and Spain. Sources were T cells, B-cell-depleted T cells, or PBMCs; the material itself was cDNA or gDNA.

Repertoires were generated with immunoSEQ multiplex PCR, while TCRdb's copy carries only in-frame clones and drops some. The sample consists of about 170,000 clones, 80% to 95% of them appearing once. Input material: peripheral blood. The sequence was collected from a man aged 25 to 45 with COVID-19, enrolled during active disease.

CDR3 coding DNA: TGCAGCGTTGAGGGACAGCAATCCTACAATGAGCAGTTCTTC. This sequence encodes CSVEGQQSYNEQFF. This sequence joins TRBV29-1 and TRBJ2-1; 7 nucleotides agree with TRBD1. Losses at the gene ends were 3 bases for V and 1 base for J; bases not matched to a gene: 3. The length of the CDR3 is 14 residues. Germline V gene lookup returns CDR1 SQVTM and CDR2 ANQGSEA.